These 31 T cell receptor beta chains were sequenced from one sample in a study of tumor-infiltrating lymphocytes in primary liver carcinoma. Germline DNA was extracted alongside blood RNA, which was obtained from unsorted whole blood. The researchers produced TCR beta cDNA from approximately 0.45 ug total RNA with a constant-region primer. Construction of TCR beta libraries relied on three successive nested multiplex PCR rounds employing slightly modified ARM-PCR. Two initial PCR rounds of 10 to 11 cycles each paired TRBV1-TRBV30 forward primers with a C-beta reverse primer. Using its own MiXCR run on the multiplex PCR reads, TCRdb lists one record per CDR3 protein. The sample holds approximately 300,000 distinct CDR3 sequences, 65% seen once. The sample comprised peripheral blood. These receptors were obtained from a man aged 35 to 55 with primary liver carcinoma and hepatitis B virus infection.

As for this clonotype: A read error may be the cause here, since a much bigger clone is one base away. The chain is built from TRBV29-1 and TRBJ1-1; D gene ambiguous. Germline CDR1 is SQVTM and CDR2 is ANQGSEA. This CDR3 has 11 amino acids. Trimming removed 4 bases from V and 6 bases from J, with 9 bases in between. CDR3 residues: CSVVGRAEAFF. The DNA for the CDR3 is TGCAGCGTTGTGGGCAGAGCTGAAGCTTTCTTT.

This clonotype was picked up a small number of times. J is TRBJ2-3 and V is TRBV24-1, with 12 bases that match TRBD2. Germline CDR1 is KGHDR and CDR2 is SFDVKD. The CDR3 consists of 17 residues. The V segment lost 3 bases and the J segment 0 bases; nucleotides outside the gene matches: 3. In nucleotides, the CDR3 is TGTGCCACCAGTGATCCTGGGACTAGCGGGAGCACAGATACGCAGTATTTT. It is translated as CATSDPGTSGSTDTQYF.

The gene calls are TRBV28 and TRBJ2-7, with 8 bases matching TRBD2. Germline V lookup: CDR1 MDHEN, CDR2 SYDVKM. Trimming cost V 7 bases and J 0 bases; bases outside gene matches: 8. The length of the CDR3 is 15 residues. CDR3 loop: CASTPGGASSYEQYF. Written as DNA, the CDR3 is TGTGCCAGCACACCGGGGGGGGCGAGCTCCTACGAGCAGTACTTC.

The CDR3 loop reads CAWSRDRVRETQYF. CDR3 in DNA: TGTGCCTGGAGTCGGGATAGGGTAAGGGAGACCCAGTACTTC. The rearrangement uses TRBV30 and TRBJ2-5; possible D gene TRBD2, 5 bases. Germline V CDR1 and CDR2: GTSNPN, SVGIG (reference sequence). The length of the CDR3 is 14 residues. The germline V and J ends were trimmed by 2 bases and 5 bases, with 15 bases remaining between them. The full variable domain, completed using reference TRBV30 and TRBJ2-5, is SQTIHQWPATLVQPVGSPLSLECTVEGTSNPNLYWYRQAAGRGLQLLFYSVGIGQISSEVPQNLSASRPQDRQFILSSKKLLLSDSGFYLCAWSRDRVRETQYFGPGTRLLVL.

V and J are TRBV6-1 and TRBJ2-7, with D unclear. Germline values: CDR1 MNHNS, CDR2 SASEGT. V was shortened by 7 bases and J by 1 base, with 11 bases between the two germline ends. This CDR3 has 13 residues. In nucleotides, the CDR3 is TGTGCCAGCACTGTGGGCTTATCCTACGAGCAGTACTTC. The encoded protein is CASTVGLSYEQYF.

This clonotype has ten or more counts. The chain uses TRBV4-3 and TRBJ2-5, with TRBD1 matching over 8 bases. Looked up from germline, CDR1 is LGHNA and CDR2 is YSLEER. CDR3 length equals 15 residues. J was trimmed by 5 bases and V by 0 bases; bases with no gene match: 5. DNA of the CDR3: TGCGCCAGCAGCCAAGATAGGGACAGGAGCGAGACCCAGTACTTC. Translated: CASSQDRDRSETQYF.

The chain employs TRBV6-1 and TRBJ2-7; D ambiguous. The germline V gene has CDR1 MNHNS and CDR2 SASEGT. Trimming removed 10 bases at V and 4 bases at J, with 14 bases between. This CDR3 has 12 amino acids. The CDR3 sequence: CATISQRYEQYF. DNA of the CDR3: TGTGCCACCATCAGCCAGAGGTACGAGCAGTACTTC.

As concerns this clonotype: The junction departs from germline at one end; a sequencing error may be responsible. This sequence joins TRBV29-1 and TRBJ1-2; a possible D gene is TRBD1 (5 bases). This CDR3 has 14 amino acids. Germline V gene data show CDR1 as SQVTM and CDR2 as ANQGSEA. The CDR3 sequence is CSIEAEEGVDGYTF. CDR3 bases: TGCAGCATTGAAGCTGAAGAAGGGGTGGATGGCTACACCTTC.

As concerns this clonotype: A much larger clone lies one base from this, so it may be a read error. The chain carries TRBV11-2 and TRBJ1-2, with D perhaps TRBD1 (5 bases). Germline-derived CDR1 and CDR2 are SGHAT and FQNNGV. CDR3 size: 13 residues. CDR3 bases: TGTACCAGCAGCTTAGAGGGGAACTATGGCTACACCTTC. As protein: CTSSLEGNYGYTF.

A note on this clonotype: Being one base from a much bigger clone, this may be a read error. This rearrangement joins TRBV28 to TRBJ1-2; a possible D gene is TRBD1 (6 bases). Per germline, CDR1 MDHEN and CDR2 SYDVKM. Trimming removed 1 base from V and 3 bases from J, with 12 bases in between. The CDR3 is made up of 15 amino acids. CDR3 DNA: TGTGCCAGCAGTTTATCACAGGGCAAGGACTATGGCTACACCTTC. Translated: CASSLSQGKDYGYTF.

This clonotype was found a few times. A read error is possible here, since a much larger clone lies one base away. The V and J genes are TRBV29-1 and TRBJ2-4; 8 bases align to TRBD2. The CDR3 extends over 12 amino acids. From germline, CDR1 is SQVTM and CDR2 ANQGSEA. CDR3 DNA: TGCAGCGCCGGTGGACTAGCCGCCATTAAGTACTTC. Amino acids: CSAGGLAAIKYF.

This clonotype was picked up one time. Compared with germline, one end of the junction differs, possibly owing to a read error. This chain connects TRBV11-1 to TRBJ2-2; 7 bases line up with TRBD2. The CDR3 is 12 amino acids. The germline gives CDR1 SGHAT, CDR2 FQDESV (reference sequence). CDR3 sequence reads: CASRLEGGVLFF. The CDR3, as DNA: TGTGCCAGTAGATTAGAGGGAGGGGTGCTGTTTTTT.

About this clonotype itself: A much bigger clone sits one base away, suggesting this may be a read error. The J gene is TRBJ1-1, the V gene TRBV6-5; D might be TRBD1 (5 bases). The length of the CDR3 is 15 residues. Germline V CDR1 and CDR2: MNHEY, SVGAGI. The CDR3 loop reads CDSSNRRQGNTEAFF. CDR3 DNA: TGTGACAGCAGTAACCGACGCCAGGGAAACACTGAAGCTTTCTTT.

Comment on this clonotype: Just one base apart from a much larger clone, this may be a read error. V is TRBV10-3 and J is TRBJ2-7; possible D gene TRBD1, 7 bases. Germline CDR1 is ENHRY and CDR2 is SYGVKD. This CDR3 is 12 amino acids long. Here the CDR3 reads CAVRGVGDEQYF. Written as DNA, the CDR3 is TGTGCCGTCAGGGGGGTAGGGGACGAGCAGTACTTC.

The chain links TRBV29-1 to TRBJ2-3; D might be TRBD2 (6 bases). Trimming removed 3 bases at V and 2 bases at J, with 15 bases between. The CDR3 extends over 15 amino acids. Germline CDR1 reads SQVTM; CDR2 reads ANQGSEA. The CDR3 DNA reads TGCAGCGTTGAGGGCGGGACCAGCATCACAGATACGCAGTATTTT. Protein sequence: CSVEGGTSITDTQYF.

The V call is TRBV24-1, the J call TRBJ2-1, with 8 bases fitting TRBD2. Losses at the gene ends were 4 bases for V and 8 bases for J; bases not matched to a gene: 12. Looked up from germline, CDR1 is KGHDR and CDR2 is SFDVKD. This CDR3 comprises 16 residues. The CDR3 DNA is TGTGCCACCAGTGACCCGACACCGGGACTAGACCATGAGCAGTTCTTC. Translated: CATSDPTPGLDHEQFF.

V usage is TRBV11-2 and J usage is TRBJ2-5; D remains unclear. Germline-derived CDR1 and CDR2 are SGHAT and FQNNGV. The CDR3 runs to 13 residues. V lost 2 bases, J lost 1 base, and 5 bases lay in between. CDR3 in amino acids: CASSLRTQETQYF. Written as DNA, the CDR3 is TGTGCCAGCAGCTTAAGGACCCAAGAGACCCAGTACTTC.

Points on this clonotype: A much bigger clone sits one base away, suggesting this may be a read error. The rearrangement links TRBV6-1 to TRBJ2-3, with no clear D. From germline, CDR1 is MNHNS and CDR2 SASEGT. The CDR3 has 13 residues. The CDR3 DNA reads TGTGCCAACAGTGAAGCTTGGATAGATACGCAGTATTTT. Amino acid sequence: CANSEAWIDTQYF.

The rearrangement links TRBV5-5 to TRBJ2-7, with D unresolved. V lost 2 bases and J 2 bases, leaving 8 bases between the germline ends. There are 13 residues in the CDR3. Germline CDR1 is SGHKS and CDR2 is YYEKEE (reference sequence). The CDR3 nucleotides are TGTGCCAGCAGCTTCCAACAAACCTACGAGCAGTACTTC. Translated, it gives CASSFQQTYEQYF.

About this clonotype: One base away lies a much larger clone, so this may be a sequencing read error. V usage is TRBV6-1 and J usage is TRBJ2-1; a weak D match, TRBD1 (5 bases). Germline assignment: CDR1 MNHNS and CDR2 SASEGT. This CDR3 has 15 residues. CDR3 residues: CASTVDSGSYDEQFF. CDR3 nucleotides: TGTGCCAGCACGGTAGACTCAGGGTCCTACGATGAGCAGTTCTTC.

The gene calls are TRBV4-1 and TRBJ2-2; 10 nucleotides line up with TRBD1. After removal of 0 bases from V and 6 bases from J, the junction contained 4 bases not matched to a gene. Germline CDR1 and CDR2: MGHRA and YSYEKL. CDR3 length: 16 residues. CDR3 DNA sequence: TGCGCCAGCAGCCAAGAGGGACAGGGGAATGCCGGGGAGCTGTTTTTT. Its translation: CASSQEGQGNAGELFF.

This clonotype was seen ten or more times. This rearrangement joins TRBV10-2 to TRBJ2-3; no definite D call. V was pared by 4 bases and J by 5 bases, with 4 bases between. This CDR3 is 11 amino acids long. Germline CDR1 and CDR2: WSHSY and SAAADI. CDR3 sequence: CASSGLDTQYF. CDR3 bases: TGCGCCAGCAGTGGGTTAGATACGCAGTATTTT.

The chain has TRBV11-2 and TRBJ2-1, with D hard to call. The length of the CDR3 is 15 residues. The V gene's germline CDR1 is SGHAT and CDR2 FQNNGV. Trimming removed 6 bases at V and 6 bases at J, with 18 bases between. The CDR3 DNA follows: TGTGCCAGCAGTCTAGATGGCTTGTTTGGCAATGAGCAGTTCTTC. Amino acid sequence: CASSLDGLFGNEQFF.

As regards this clonotype: One end of the junction fails to match germline, which may point to a read error. The rearrangement joins TRBV4-3 to TRBJ2-6; no definite D call. Germline-derived CDR1 and CDR2 are LGHNA and YSLEER. The CDR3 sequence is 14 residues long. The CDR3 sequence is CVSSIGLWANVLTF. In nucleotides, the CDR3 is TGCGTCAGCAGCATCGGCCTCTGGGCCAACGTCCTGACTTTC.

V is TRBV7-9 and J is TRBJ2-7; TRBD2 aligns across 7 bases. Per germline, CDR1 SEHNR and CDR2 FQNEAQ (reference sequence). The CDR3 contains 14 residues. The junction had 8 bases not matched to a gene; V was cut back by 5 bases and J by 4 bases. The CDR3 sequence is CASSPRDYLYEQYF. The CDR3 coding sequence is TGTGCCAGCAGCCCCCGGGACTACCTTTACGAGCAGTACTTC.

Ten or more counts support this clonotype. The rearrangement joins TRBV6-5 to TRBJ1-3, with a possible D match to TRBD1 (5 bases). In germline, CDR1 is MNHEY, CDR2 SVGAGI. This CDR3 contains 12 residues. In nucleotides, the CDR3 is TGTTCTTCTCGGACACAGGGAAACACCATATATTTT. This gives the protein CSSRTQGNTIYF.

In regard to this clonotype: A read error may be the cause here, since a much bigger clone is one base away. The chain employs TRBV12-3 or TRBV12-4 and TRBJ2-4; TRBD2 aligns across 9 bases. Losses at the gene ends were 4 bases for V and 11 bases for J; bases not matched to a gene: 12. This CDR3 contains 15 residues. The CDR3 DNA reads as TGTGCCAGCAGTTACTCCGGGACTAGCTCCGACGTTCAGTACTTC. Amino acids: CASSYSGTSSDVQYF.

This clonotype has a single count. One end of the junction fails to match germline, which may point to a read error. The chain uses TRBV29-1 and TRBJ2-4; D is perhaps TRBD1 (6 bases). In germline, CDR1 is SQVTM, CDR2 ANQGSEA. This CDR3 has 14 amino acids. The CDR3 loop reads CSVEGIQGKGIRYF. The CDR3, as DNA: TGCAGTGTTGAAGGTATCCAGGGGAAGGGCATTCGGTACTTC.

The chain joins TRBV6-5 to TRBJ2-1; D could derive from TRBD1 or TRBD2 (5 bases each). Germline lookup yields CDR1 MNHEY and CDR2 SVGAGI. With 6 bases removed from V and 0 bases from J, the gap between germline ends came to 15 bases. The CDR3 totals 16 residues. The CDR3 is CASRKGPADSYNEQFF. CDR3 DNA sequence: TGTGCCAGCAGAAAGGGACCAGCGGACTCCTACAATGAGCAGTTCTTC.

This clonotype was seen a single time. Being one base from a much bigger clone, this may be a read error. V is TRBV11-2 and J is TRBJ2-5; 8 nucleotides match TRBD2. CDR3 size: 13 residues. The V and J ends lost 6 bases and 9 bases, in that order; junction bases with no gene match: 9. CDR1 and CDR2 from the germline V gene are SGHAT and FQNNGV. This CDR3 reads CASRVAGSGAQYF. CDR3 DNA: TGTGCCAGCAGAGTAGCGGGGTCAGGAGCCCAGTACTTC.

In this sample, this clonotype turned up once. With a much larger clone just one base away, this may be a read error. This rearrangement joins TRBV6-2 or TRBV6-3 to TRBJ2-7; tentative D call: TRBD1 (5 bases). Germline assignment: CDR1 MNHEY and CDR2 SVGEGT. The CDR3 is 13 amino acids. The CDR3 DNA reads as TGTGCCAGCTGTTATCAGGGCCTACGGGAGCAGTACTTC. Amino acid sequence: CASCYQGLREQYF.